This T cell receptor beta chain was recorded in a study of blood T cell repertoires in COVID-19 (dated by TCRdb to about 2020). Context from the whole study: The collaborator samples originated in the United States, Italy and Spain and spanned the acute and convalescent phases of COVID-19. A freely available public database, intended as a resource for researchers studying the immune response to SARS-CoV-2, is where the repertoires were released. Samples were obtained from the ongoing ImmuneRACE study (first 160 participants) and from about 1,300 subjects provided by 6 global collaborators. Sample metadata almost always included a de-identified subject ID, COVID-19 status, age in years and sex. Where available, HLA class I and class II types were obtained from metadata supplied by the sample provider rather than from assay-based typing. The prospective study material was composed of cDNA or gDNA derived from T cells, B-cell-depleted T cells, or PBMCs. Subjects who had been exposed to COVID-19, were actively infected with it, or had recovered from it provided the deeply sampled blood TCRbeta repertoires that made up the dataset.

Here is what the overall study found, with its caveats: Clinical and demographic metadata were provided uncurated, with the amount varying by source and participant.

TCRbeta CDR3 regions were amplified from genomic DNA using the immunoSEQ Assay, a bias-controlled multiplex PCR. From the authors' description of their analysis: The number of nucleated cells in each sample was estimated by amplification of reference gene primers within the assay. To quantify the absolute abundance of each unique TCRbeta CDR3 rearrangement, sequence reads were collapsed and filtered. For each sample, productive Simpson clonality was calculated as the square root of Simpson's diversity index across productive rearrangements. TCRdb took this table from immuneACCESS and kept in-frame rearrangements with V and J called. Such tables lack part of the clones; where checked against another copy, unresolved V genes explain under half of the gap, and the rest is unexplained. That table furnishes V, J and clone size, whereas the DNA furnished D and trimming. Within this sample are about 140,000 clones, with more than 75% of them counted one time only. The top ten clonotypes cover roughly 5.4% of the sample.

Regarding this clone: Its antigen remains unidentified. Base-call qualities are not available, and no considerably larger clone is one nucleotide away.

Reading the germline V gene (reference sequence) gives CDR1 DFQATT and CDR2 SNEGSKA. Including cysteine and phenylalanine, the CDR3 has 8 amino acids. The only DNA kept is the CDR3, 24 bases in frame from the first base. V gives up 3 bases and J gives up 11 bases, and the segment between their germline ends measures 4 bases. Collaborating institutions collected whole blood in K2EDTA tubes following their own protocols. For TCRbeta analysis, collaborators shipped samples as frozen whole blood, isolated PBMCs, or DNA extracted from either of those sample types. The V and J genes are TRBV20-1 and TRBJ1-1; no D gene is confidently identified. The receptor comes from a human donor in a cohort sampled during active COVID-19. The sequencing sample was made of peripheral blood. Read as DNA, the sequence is TGCAGTGCTAGGTATGCTTTCTTT. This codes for CSARYAFF.